This T cell receptor (beta chain) was profiled in a study of blood T cell repertoires in COVID-19. Overall study: Samples of COVID-19 (acute and convalescent) were obtained from the United States, Italy and Spain. The cDNA or gDNA used as material had been derived from T cells, B-cell-depleted T cells, or PBMCs.

This clone showed up just once. This table comes from immunoSEQ multiplex PCR, and its TCRdb copy is limited to in-frame clones, with some not included. Seen here are 30,000 or so clones, roughly four fifths observed once, and the top ten hold 40% to 50%. This receptor was obtained from a man older than 75 with active or convalescent COVID-19. The sequencing sample was made of peripheral blood.

This CDR3 reads CASSPEVAGVRQTQYF. In DNA, the CDR3 is TGTGCCAGCAGCCCCGAGGTAGCGGGAGTAAGGCAGACCCAGTACTTC. The J gene is TRBJ2-5, the V gene TRBV7-2, with 9 bases lining up with TRBD2. CDR3 length: 16 amino acids. With 5 bases clipped from V and 6 bases from J, the junction kept 13 bases outside the gene matches. The germline gives CDR1 SGHTA, CDR2 FQGNSA. The entire variable domain, with the rest obtained from reference TRBV7-2 and TRBJ2-5, is as follows: GAGVSQSPSNKVTEKGKDVELRCDPISGHTALYWYRQSLGQGLEFLIYFQGNSAPDKSGLPSDRFSAERTGGSVSTLTIQRTQQEDSAVYLCASSPEVAGVRQTQYFGPGTRLLVL.